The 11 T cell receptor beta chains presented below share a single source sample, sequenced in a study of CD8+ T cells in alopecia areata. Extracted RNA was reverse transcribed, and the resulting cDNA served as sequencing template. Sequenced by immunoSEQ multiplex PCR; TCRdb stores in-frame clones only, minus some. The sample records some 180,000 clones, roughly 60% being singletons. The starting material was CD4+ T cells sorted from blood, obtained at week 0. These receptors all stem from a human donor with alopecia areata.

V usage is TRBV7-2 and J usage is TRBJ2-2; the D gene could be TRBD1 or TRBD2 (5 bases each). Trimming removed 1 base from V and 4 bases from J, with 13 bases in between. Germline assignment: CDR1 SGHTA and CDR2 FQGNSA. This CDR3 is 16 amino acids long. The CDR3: CASSLVRVRGTGELFF. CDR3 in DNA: TGTGCCAGCAGCTTAGTCAGGGTCCGGGGCACCGGGGAGCTGTTTTTT.

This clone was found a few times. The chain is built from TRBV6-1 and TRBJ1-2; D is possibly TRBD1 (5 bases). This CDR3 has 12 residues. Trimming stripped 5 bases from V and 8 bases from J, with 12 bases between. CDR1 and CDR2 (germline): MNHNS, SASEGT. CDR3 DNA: TGTGCCAGCAGTCGCGACAGTCCGGGCTACACCTTC. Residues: CASSRDSPGYTF.

The CDR3 sequence: CAWTAGILNTEAFF. The CDR3 nucleotides are TGTGCCTGGACAGCAGGGATCCTGAACACTGAAGCTTTCTTT. This chain connects TRBV30 to TRBJ1-1; D may be TRBD1 (5 bases). Germline values: CDR1 GTSNPN, CDR2 SVGIG (reference sequence). Between the trimmed V and J ends, which lost 4 bases and 0 bases, there was a span of 12 bases. CDR3 length: 14 amino acids.

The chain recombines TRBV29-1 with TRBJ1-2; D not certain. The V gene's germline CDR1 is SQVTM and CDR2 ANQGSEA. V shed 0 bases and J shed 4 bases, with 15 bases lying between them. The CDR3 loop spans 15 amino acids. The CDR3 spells CSVEERQPFFYGYTF. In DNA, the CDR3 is TGCAGCGTTGAAGAGCGGCAGCCTTTTTTCTATGGCTACACCTTC.

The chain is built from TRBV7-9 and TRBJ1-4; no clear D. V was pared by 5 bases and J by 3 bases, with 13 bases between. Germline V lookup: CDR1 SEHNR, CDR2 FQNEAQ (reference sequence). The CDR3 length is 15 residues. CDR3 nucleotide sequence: TGTGCCAGCAGCCCACCCTGGGTATCTAATGAAAAACTGTTTTTT. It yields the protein CASSPPWVSNEKLFF. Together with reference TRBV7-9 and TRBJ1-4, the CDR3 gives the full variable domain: DTGVSQNPRHKITKRGQNVTFRCDPISEHNRLYWYRQTLGQGPEFLTYFQNEAQLEKSRLLSDRFSAERPKGSFSTLEIQRTEQGDSAMYLCASSPPWVSNEKLFFGSGTQLSVL.

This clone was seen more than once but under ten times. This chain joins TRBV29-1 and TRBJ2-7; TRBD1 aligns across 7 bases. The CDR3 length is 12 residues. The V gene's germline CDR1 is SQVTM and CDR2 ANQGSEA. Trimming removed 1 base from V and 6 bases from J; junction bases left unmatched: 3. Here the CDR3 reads CSVEADRAEQYF. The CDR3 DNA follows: TGCAGCGTTGAAGCCGACAGGGCCGAGCAGTACTTC.

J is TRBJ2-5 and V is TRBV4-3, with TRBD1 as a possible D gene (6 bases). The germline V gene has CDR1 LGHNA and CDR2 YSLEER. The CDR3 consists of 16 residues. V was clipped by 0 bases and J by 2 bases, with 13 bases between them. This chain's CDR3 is CASSQDQLTGQETQYF. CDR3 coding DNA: TGCGCCAGCAGCCAAGATCAGCTGACAGGACAAGAGACCCAGTACTTC.

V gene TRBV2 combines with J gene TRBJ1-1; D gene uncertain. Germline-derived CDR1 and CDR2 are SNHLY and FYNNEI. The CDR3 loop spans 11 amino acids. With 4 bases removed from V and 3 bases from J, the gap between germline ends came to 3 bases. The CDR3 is CASSVYTEAFF. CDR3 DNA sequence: TGTGCCAGCAGTGTTTACACTGAAGCTTTCTTT.

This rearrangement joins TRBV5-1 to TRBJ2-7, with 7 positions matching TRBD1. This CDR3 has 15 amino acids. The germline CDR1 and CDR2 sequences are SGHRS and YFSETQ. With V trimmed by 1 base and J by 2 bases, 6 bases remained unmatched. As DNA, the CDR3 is TGCGCCAGCAGCTTGAATACCGGGACAGCCTACGAGCAGTACTTC. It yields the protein CASSLNTGTAYEQYF.

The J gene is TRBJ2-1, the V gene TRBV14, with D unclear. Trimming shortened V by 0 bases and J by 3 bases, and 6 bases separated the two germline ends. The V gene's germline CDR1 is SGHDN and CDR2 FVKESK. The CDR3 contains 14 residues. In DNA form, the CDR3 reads TGTGCCAGCAGCCAAGATTACGGCTACAATGAGCAGTTCTTC. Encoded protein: CASSQDYGYNEQFF. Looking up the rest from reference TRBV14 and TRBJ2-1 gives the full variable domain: EAGVTQFPSHSVIEKGQTVTLRCDPISGHDNLYWYRRVMGKEIKFLLHFVKESKQDESGMPNNRFLAERTGGTYSTLKVQPAELEDSGVYFCASSQDYGYNEQFFGPGTRLTVL.

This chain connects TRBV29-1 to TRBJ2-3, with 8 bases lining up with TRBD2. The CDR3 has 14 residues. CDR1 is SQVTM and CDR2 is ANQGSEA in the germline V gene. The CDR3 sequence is CGLRTSINTDTQYF. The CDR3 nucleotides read TGCGGATTACGGACTAGCATTAACACAGATACGCAGTATTTT.